This T cell receptor beta chain was identified in a study of T-cell memory formation after mild COVID-19. Study at large: Largely donor-specific TCR clusters were found.

General study findings and limits: Researchers report contracting CD4+ clones mostly in CM and EM, with CD8+ clones in EMRA. Clones that got smaller from day 15 to 85 had even CD4/CD8, while clones growing later tipped toward CD4+.

In TCRdb, the 5' RACE reads were re-called with MiXCR into one record per CDR3 protein. The sample lists 300,000 to 400,000 distinct CDR3 sequences, roughly 20% occurring once. As regards this clonotype: Its cognate antigen is unknown.

Trimming removed 3 bases from V and 8 bases from J, with 20 bases in between. The CDR3 contains 16 residues. Germline loops: CDR1 SGHRS, CDR2 YFSETQ. This receptor was taken from an adult woman who had mild COVID-19 (a few samples of this study predate the infection). Cell type and time point are not known. The sample consisted of PBMCs or a T cell subset sorted from them (not recorded which). The chain recombines TRBV5-1 with TRBJ2-2; the D gene is possibly TRBD2 (5 bases). This chain's CDR3 is CASSYPSGSAGGELFF. CDR3 bases: TGCGCCAGCAGCTACCCTTCCGGGTCCGCGGGTGGGGAGCTGTTTTTT.